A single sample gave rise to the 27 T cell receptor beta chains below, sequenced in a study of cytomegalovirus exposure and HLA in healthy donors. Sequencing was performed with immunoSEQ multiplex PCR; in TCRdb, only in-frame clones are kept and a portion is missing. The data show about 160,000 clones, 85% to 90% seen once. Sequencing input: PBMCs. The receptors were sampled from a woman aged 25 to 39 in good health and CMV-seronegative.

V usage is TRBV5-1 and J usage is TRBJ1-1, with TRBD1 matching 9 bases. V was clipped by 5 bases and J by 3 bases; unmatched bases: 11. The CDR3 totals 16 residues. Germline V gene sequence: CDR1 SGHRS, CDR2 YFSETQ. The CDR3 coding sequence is TGCGCCAGCAGAAGACAGGGGGGTGGGGTGGACACTGAAGCTTTCTTT. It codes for CASRRQGGGVDTEAFF.

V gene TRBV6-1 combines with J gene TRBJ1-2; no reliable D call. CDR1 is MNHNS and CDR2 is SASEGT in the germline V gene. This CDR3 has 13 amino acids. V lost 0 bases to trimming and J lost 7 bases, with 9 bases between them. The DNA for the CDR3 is TGTGCCAGCAGTGAAGCCAGGCCCCGTGGCTACACCTTC. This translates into CASSEARPRGYTF.

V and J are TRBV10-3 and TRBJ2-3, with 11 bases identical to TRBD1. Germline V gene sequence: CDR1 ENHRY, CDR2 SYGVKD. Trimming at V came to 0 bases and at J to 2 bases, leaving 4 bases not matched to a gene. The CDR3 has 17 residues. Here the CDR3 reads CAISESGQGANTDTQYF. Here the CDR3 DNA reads TGTGCCATCAGTGAGTCTGGACAGGGGGCTAACACAGATACGCAGTATTTT.

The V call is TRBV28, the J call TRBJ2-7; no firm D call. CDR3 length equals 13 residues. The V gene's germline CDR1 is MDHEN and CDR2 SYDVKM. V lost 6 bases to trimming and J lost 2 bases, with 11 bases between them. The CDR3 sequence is CASSRASTYEQYF. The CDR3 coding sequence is TGTGCCAGCAGCCGGGCAAGCACCTACGAGCAGTACTTC.

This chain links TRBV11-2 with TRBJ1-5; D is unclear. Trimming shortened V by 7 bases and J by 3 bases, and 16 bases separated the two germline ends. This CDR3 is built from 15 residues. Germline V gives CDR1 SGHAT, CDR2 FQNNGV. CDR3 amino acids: CASNRYAKNNQPQHF. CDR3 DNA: TGTGCCAGCAACCGGTACGCAAAGAACAATCAGCCCCAGCATTTT.

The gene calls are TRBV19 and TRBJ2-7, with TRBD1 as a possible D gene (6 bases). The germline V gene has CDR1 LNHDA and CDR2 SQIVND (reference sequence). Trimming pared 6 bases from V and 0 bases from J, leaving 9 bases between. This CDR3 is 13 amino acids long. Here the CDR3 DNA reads TGTGCCAGTAGGAAACAGGGCTCCTACGAGCAGTACTTC. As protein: CASRKQGSYEQYF.

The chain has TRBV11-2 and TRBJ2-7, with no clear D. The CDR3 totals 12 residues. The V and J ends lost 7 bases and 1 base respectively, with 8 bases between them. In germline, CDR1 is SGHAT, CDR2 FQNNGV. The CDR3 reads CASKHRSYEQYF. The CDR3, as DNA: TGTGCCAGCAAACATCGGTCCTACGAGCAGTACTTC.

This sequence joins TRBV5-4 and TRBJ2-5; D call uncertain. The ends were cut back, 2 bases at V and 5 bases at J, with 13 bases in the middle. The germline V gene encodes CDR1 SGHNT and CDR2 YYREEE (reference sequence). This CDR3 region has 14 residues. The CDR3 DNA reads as TGTGCCAGCAGCTTCGGCTACAGAGCGGAGACCCAGTACTTC. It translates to CASSFGYRAETQYF.

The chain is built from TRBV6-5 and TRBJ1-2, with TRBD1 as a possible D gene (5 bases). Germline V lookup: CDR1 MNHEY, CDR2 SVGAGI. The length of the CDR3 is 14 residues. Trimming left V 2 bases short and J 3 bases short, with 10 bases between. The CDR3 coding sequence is TGTGCCAGCAGTTACAAGGGGCGCCACTATGGCTACACCTTC. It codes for CASSYKGRHYGYTF.

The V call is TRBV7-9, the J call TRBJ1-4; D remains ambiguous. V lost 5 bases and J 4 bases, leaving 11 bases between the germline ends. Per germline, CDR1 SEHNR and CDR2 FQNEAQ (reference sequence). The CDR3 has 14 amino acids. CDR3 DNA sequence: TGTGCCAGCAGCCAGGACCGCTATAATGAAAAACTGTTTTTT. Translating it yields CASSQDRYNEKLFF.

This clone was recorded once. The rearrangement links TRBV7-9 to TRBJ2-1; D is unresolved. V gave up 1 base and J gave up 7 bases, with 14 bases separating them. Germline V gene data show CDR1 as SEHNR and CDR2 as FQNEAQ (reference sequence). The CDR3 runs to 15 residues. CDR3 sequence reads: CASSLGLVGMNEQFF. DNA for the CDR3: TGTGCCAGCAGCTTAGGACTGGTGGGGATGAATGAGCAGTTCTTC.

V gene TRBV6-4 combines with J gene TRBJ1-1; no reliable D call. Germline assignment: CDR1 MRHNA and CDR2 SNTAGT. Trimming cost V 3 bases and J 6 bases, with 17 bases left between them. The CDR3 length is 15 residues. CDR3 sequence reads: CASSESGEAHAEAFF. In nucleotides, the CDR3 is TGTGCCAGCAGTGAATCCGGGGAGGCACACGCTGAAGCTTTCTTT.

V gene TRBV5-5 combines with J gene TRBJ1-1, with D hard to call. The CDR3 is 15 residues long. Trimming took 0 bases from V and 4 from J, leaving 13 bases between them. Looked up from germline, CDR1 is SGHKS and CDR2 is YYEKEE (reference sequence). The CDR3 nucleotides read TGTGCCAGCAGCTTGGGGCAGACGAGGGCCACTGAAGCTTTCTTT. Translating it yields CASSLGQTRATEAFF. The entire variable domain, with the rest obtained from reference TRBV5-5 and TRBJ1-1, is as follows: DAGVTQSPTHLIKTRGQQVTLRCSPISGHKSVSWYQQVLGQGPQFIFQYYEKEERGRGNFPDRFSARQFPNYSSELNVNALLLGDSALYLCASSLGQTRATEAFFGQGTRLTVV.

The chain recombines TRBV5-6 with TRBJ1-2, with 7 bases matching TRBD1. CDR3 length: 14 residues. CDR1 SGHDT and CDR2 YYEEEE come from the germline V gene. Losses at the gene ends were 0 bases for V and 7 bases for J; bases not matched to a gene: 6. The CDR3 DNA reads TGTGCCAGCAGCTTGGGCGACAGGGCCTTTGGCTACACCTTC. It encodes CASSLGDRAFGYTF. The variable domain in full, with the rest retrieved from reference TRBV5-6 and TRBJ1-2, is DAGVTQSPTHLIKTRGQQVTLRCSPKSGHDTVSWYQQALGQGPQFIFQYYEEEERQRGNFPDRFSGHQFPNYSSELNVNALLLGDSALYLCASSLGDRAFGYTFGSGTRLTVV.

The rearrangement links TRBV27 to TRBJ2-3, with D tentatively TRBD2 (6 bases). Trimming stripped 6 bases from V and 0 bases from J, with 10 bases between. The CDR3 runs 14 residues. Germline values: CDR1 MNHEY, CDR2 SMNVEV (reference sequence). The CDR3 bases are TGTGCCAGCAGCAGAAGCGGGAGCACAGATACGCAGTATTTT. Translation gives CASSRSGSTDTQYF.

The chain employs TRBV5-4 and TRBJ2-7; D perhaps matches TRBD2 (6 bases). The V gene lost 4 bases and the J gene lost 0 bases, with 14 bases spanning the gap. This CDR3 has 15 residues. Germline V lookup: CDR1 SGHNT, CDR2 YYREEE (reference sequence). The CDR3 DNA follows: TGTGCCAGCAGCGTGGCAGCGGGTAGCTCCTACGAGCAGTACTTC. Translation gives CASSVAAGSSYEQYF.

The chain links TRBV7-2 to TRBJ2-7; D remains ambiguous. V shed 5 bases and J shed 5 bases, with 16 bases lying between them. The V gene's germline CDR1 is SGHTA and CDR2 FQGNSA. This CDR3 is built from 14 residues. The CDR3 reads CASSTTRDTDEQYF. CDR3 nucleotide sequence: TGTGCCAGCAGCACAACTCGAGACACAGACGAGCAGTACTTC.

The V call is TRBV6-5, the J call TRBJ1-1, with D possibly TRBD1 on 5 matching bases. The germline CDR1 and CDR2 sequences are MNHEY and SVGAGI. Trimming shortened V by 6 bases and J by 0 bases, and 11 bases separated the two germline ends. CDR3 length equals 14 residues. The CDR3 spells CASSRVRLNTEAFF. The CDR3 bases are TGTGCCAGCAGCAGGGTACGACTGAACACTGAAGCTTTCTTT.

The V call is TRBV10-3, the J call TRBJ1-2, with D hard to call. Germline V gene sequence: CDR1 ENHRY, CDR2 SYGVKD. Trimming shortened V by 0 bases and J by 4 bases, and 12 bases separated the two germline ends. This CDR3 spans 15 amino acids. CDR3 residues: CAISESMDGRYGYTF. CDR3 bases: TGTGCCATCAGTGAGTCGATGGACGGACGCTATGGCTACACCTTC.

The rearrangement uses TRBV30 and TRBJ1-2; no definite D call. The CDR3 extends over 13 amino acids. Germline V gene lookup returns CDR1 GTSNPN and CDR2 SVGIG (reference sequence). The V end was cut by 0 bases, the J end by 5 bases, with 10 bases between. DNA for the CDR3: TGTGCCTGGAGTGTCAACTCGGGATATGGCTACACCTTC. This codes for CAWSVNSGYGYTF.

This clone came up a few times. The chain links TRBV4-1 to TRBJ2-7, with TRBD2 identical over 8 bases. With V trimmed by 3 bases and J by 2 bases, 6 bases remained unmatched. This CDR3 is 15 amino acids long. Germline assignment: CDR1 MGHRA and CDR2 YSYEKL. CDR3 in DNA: TGCGCCAGCAGCCAGCCGGGACTAGGAACCTACGAGCAGTACTTC. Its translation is CASSQPGLGTYEQYF.

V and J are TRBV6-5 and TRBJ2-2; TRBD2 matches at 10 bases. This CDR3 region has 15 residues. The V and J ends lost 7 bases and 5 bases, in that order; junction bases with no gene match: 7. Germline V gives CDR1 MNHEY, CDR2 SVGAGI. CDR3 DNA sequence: TGTGCCAGCAATTCTGAGCGGGAGGGAACCGGGGAGCTGTTTTTT. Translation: CASNSEREGTGELFF.

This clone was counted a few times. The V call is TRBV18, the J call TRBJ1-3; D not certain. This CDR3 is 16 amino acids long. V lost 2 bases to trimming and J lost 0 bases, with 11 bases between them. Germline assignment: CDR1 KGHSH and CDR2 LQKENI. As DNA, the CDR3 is TGTGCCAGCTCACCATCTCAAAGCCCCTCTGGAAACACCATATATTTT. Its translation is CASSPSQSPSGNTIYF.

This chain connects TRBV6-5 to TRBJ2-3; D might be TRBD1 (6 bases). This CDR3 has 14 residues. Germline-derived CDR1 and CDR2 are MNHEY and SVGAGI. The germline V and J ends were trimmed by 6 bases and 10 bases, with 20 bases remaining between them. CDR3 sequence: CASSMGASMGSQYF. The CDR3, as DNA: TGTGCCAGCAGCATGGGGGCCAGTATGGGTTCGCAGTATTTT.

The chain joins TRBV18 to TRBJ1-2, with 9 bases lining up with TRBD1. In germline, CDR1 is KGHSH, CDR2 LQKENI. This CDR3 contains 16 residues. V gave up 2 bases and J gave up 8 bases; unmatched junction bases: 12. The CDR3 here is CASSPTTGTGSSGYTF. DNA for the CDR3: TGTGCCAGCTCACCAACGACCGGGACAGGGAGCTCCGGCTACACCTTC.

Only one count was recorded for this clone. The CDR3 spells CSVVPTSIGLKTQYF. Here the CDR3 DNA reads TGCAGCGTTGTACCCACTAGCATTGGGCTGAAGACCCAGTACTTC. The chain carries TRBV29-1 and TRBJ2-5, with D possibly being TRBD2 (6 bases). This CDR3 is built from 15 residues. In germline, CDR1 is SQVTM, CDR2 ANQGSEA. V lost 4 bases and J 6 bases, leaving 21 bases between the germline ends.

The CDR3 spells CASSVGDSRTHYEQYF. CDR3 in DNA: TGTGCCAGCAGCGTCGGGGACTCCCGAACCCATTACGAGCAGTACTTC. The chain employs TRBV9 and TRBJ2-7; D perhaps matches TRBD2 (6 bases). The CDR3 spans 16 residues. The V and J ends lost 2 bases and 4 bases respectively, with 19 bases between them. Looked up from germline, CDR1 is SGDLS and CDR2 is YYNGEE.